Shown below are 4 T cell receptor beta chains from a single sample sequenced in a study of CD8+CD57+ T cells in acquired aplastic anemia. The sequenced patients had an expansion of CD8+CD57+ cells seen by flow cytometry. The template for TCR beta VDJ and CDR3 sequence profiling was genomic DNA. From the reads, TCRdb called clonotypes with MiXCR, one entry per CDR3 protein. The data hold around 180,000 distinct CDR3 sequences, with less than 50% observed a single time. Material: sorted CD4+, CD8+, or CD8+CD57+ T cells (not recorded which) from PBMCs. These receptors came from a human donor with aplastic anemia.

This clonotype was recorded at least ten times. This chain connects TRBV19 to TRBJ2-3; D possibly corresponds to TRBD2 (6 bases). The CDR3 extends over 15 amino acids. The germline V gene has CDR1 LNHDA and CDR2 SQIVND (reference sequence). Trimming took off 3 bases at V and 6 bases at J, with 16 bases between the two ends. The DNA of the CDR3 is TGTGCCAGTAGTATCGGCGGGGCCCGGCGGGATACGCAGTATTTT. It encodes CASSIGGARRDTQYF.

The gene calls are TRBV11-2 and TRBJ2-7; 8 nucleotides line up with TRBD2. CDR1 and CDR2 (germline): SGHAT, FQNNGV. The ends lost 3 bases at V and 6 bases at J; junction bases unmatched: 10. This CDR3 contains 15 residues. The CDR3, as DNA: TGTGCCAGCAGCTTTACCTCTGGACTAGCTCTCGAGCAGTACTTC. This codes for CASSFTSGLALEQYF. Filled out from reference TRBV11-2 and TRBJ2-7, the complete variable domain reads EAGVAQSPRYKIIEKRQSVAFWCNPISGHATLYWYQQILGQGPKLLIQFQNNGVVDDSQLPKDRFSAERLKGVDSTLKIQPAKLEDSAVYLCASSFTSGLALEQYFGPGTRLTVT.

The chain joins TRBV15 to TRBJ2-7; perhaps TRBD1 as D (7 bases). The CDR3 runs 14 residues. V was trimmed by 2 bases and J by 3 bases, leaving 11 bases between them. Germline CDR1 is LNHNV and CDR2 is YYDKDF (reference sequence). CDR3 nucleotide sequence: TGTGCCACCAGCAGATCCCAGGGGGGCTACGAGCAGTACTTC. Its translation: CATSRSQGGYEQYF.

This CDR3 reads CASSIGGSGELFF. The CDR3 nucleotides are TGTGCCAGTAGTATCGGGGGGTCCGGGGAGCTGTTTTTT. This sequence joins TRBV19 and TRBJ2-2; TRBD2 agrees at 7 bases. CDR3 length: 13 residues. CDR1 and CDR2 from the germline V gene are LNHDA and SQIVND (reference sequence). The J segment lost 6 bases and the V segment lost 3 bases, leaving 1 base of the junction unmatched.